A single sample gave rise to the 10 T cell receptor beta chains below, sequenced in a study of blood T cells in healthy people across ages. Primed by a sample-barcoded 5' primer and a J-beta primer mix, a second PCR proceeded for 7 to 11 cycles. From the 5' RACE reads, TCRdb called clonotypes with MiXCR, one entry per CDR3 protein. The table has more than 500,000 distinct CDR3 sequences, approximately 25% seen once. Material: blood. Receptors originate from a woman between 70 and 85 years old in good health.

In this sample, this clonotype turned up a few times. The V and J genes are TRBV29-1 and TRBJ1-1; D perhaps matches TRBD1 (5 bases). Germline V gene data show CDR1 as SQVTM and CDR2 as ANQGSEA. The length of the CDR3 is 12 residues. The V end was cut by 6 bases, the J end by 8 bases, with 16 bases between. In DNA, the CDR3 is TGCAGCGTCGAACGGACAAAGGGGGAAGCTTTCTTT. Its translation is CSVERTKGEAFF.

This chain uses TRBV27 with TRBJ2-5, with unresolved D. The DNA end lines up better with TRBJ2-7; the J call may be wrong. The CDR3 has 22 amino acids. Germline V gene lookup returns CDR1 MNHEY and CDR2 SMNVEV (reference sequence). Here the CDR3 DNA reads TGTGCCAGCAGTTTATCCACAGCCTACTACGAAATCCTCGTCCGCTTCTCCTACGAGCAGTACTTC. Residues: CASSLSTAYYEILVRFSYEQYF.

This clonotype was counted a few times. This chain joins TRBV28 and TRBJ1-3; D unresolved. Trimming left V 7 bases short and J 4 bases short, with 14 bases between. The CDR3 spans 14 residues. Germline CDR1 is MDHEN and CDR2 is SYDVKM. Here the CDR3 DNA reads TGTGCCAGCAACTTAGCGCCGATGGGAAACACCATATATTTT. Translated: CASNLAPMGNTIYF.

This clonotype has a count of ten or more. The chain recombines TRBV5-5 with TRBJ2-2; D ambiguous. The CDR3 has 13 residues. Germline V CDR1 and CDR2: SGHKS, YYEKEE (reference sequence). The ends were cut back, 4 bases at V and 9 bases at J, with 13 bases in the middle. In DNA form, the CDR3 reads TGTGCCAGCAGCCGGCGAGGCGCGTGGGAGCTGTTTTTT. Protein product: CASSRRGAWELFF.

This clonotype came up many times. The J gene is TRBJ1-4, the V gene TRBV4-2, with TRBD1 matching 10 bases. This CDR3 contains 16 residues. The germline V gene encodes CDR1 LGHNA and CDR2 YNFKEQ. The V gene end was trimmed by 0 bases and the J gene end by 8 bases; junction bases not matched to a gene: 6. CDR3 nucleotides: TGTGCCAGCAGCCAAGATTGGGACAGGGGTGGCGAAAAACTGTTTTTT. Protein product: CASSQDWDRGGEKLFF.

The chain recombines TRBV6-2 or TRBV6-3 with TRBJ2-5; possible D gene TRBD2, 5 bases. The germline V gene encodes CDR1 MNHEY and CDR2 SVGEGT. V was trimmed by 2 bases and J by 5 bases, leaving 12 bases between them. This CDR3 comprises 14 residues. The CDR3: CASSYRTRVETQYF. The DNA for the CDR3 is TGTGCCAGCAGTTACCGTACGAGGGTCGAGACCCAGTACTTC.

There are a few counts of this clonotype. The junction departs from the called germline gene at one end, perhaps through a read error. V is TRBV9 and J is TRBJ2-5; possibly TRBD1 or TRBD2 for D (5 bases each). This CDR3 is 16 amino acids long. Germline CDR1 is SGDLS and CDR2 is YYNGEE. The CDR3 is CASSAPVITGQETQHF. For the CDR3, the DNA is TGTGCCAGTAGCGCCCCTGTTATTACGGGGCAAGAGACCCAGCACTTC. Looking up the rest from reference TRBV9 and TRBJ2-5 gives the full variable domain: DSGVTQTPKHLITATGQRVTLRCSPRSGDLSVYWYQQSLDQGLQFLIQYYNGEERAKGNILERFSAQQFPDLHSELNLSSLELGDSALYFCASSAPVITGQETQHFGPGTRLLVL.

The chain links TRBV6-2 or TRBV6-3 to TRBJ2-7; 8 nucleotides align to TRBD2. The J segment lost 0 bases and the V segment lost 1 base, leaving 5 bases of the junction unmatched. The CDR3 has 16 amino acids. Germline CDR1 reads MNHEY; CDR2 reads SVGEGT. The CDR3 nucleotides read TGTGCCAGCAGTTACTTGGGCGGGGGGCCCTCCTACGAGCAGTACTTC. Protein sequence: CASSYLGGGPSYEQYF.

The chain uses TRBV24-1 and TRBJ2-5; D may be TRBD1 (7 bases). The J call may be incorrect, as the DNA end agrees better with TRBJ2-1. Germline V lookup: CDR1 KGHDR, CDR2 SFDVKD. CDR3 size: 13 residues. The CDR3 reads CANSTRGVNEQFF. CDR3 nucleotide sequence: TGTGCCAACTCTACCAGGGGGGTCAATGAGCAGTTCTTC.

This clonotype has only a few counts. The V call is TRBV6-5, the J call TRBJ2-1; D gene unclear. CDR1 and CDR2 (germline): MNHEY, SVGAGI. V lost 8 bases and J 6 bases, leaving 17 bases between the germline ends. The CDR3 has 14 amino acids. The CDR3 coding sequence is TGTGCCAGCCGTAGGGTCTCGGCTCCCAATGAGCAGTTCTTC. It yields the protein CASRRVSAPNEQFF.